This T cell receptor (beta chain) came from a study of blood T cell repertoires in COVID-19. Data came from immunoSEQ multiplex PCR; TCRdb stores just in-frame clones and leaves some out. The sample has about 140,000 clones, over 75% seen once. This clone has more than one count but fewer than ten. CDR1 is SGDLS and CDR2 is YYNGEE in the germline V gene. This CDR3 is 16 amino acids long. V was clipped by 3 bases and J by 5 bases; unmatched bases: 13. Sequencing was performed on peripheral blood. This rearrangement joins TRBV9 to TRBJ2-5, with 7 positions matching TRBD2. The sequence was collected from a man between 50 and 59 years old with acute or convalescent COVID-19. CDR3 bases: TGTGCCAGCAGCGAAACGGACGGGGAGGGGTTGGAGACCCAGTACTTC. Protein product: CASSETDGEGLETQYF.